The clone carrying this T cell receptor (beta chain) was detected only a few times. The data belong to a study of shared clonotypes between healthy human individuals. Positive CCR7 selection of CD45RO-negative cells yielded the naive CD8 cells, and terminally differentiated effector memory CD45RA+ cells were excluded. Using immunoSEQ multiplex PCR, the repertoire was profiled, and TCRdb retains in-frame clones only, with some absent. The table shows some 1,900,000 clones, with roughly 94% occurring only once. Sequencing was performed on naive CD8+ T cells sorted from blood. This sequence was found in a man aged 18 to 29 in good health.

This chain's CDR3 is CASSSDIYDGNQPQHF. CDR3 nucleotide sequence: TGTGCCAGCAGCTCGGACATCTACGATGGCAATCAGCCCCAGCATTTT. The chain joins TRBV7-9 to TRBJ1-5, with D possibly TRBD1 on 5 matching bases. The germline CDR1 and CDR2 sequences are SEHNR and FQNEAQ (reference sequence). Trimming pared 4 bases from V and 2 bases from J, leaving 15 bases between. The CDR3 covers 16 residues.